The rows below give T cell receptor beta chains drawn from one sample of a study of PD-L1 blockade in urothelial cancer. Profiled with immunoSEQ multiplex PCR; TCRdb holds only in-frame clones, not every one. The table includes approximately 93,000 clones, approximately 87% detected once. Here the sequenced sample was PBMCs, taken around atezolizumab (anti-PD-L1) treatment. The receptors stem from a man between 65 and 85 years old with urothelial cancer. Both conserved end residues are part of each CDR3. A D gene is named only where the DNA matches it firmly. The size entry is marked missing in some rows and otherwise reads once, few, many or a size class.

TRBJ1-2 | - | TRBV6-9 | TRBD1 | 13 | CASSFRDRSGYTF | TGTGCCAGCAGTTTCCGGGACAGGTCTGGCTACACCTTC
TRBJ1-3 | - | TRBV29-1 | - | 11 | CSAPQNNTIYF | TGCAGCGCACCCCAGAATAACACCATATATTTT
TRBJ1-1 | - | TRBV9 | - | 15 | CASSVEAAEGLEAFF | TGTGCCAGCAGCGTAGAGGCGGCAGAGGGTTTGGAAGCTTTCTTT
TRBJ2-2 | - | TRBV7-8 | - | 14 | CASTLRRGTGELFF | TGTGCCAGCACCCTTCGGAGAGGCACCGGGGAGCTGTTTTTT
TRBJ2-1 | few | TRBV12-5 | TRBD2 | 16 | CASGTTPGRPYNEQFF | TGTGCTAGTGGTACCACACCCGGGAGGCCCTACAATGAGCAGTTCTTC
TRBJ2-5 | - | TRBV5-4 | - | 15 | CASSLEAGAGETQYF | TGTGCCAGCAGCTTGGAAGCAGGGGCGGGAGAGACCCAGTACTTC
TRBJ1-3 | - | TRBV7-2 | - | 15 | CASSRRRDSGNTIYF | TGTGCCAGCAGCCGGCGGCGGGACTCTGGAAACACCATATATTTT
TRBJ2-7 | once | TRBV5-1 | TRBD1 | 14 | CASSTGQAPYEQYF | TGCGCCAGCAGCACAGGACAGGCCCCCTACGAGCAGTACTTC
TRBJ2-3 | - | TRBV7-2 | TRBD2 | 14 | CASRSGGALDTQYF | TGTGCCAGCAGGAGCGGGGGGGCTTTAGATACGCAGTATTTT
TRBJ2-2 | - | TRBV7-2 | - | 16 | CASSLAQGTNTGELFF | TGTGCCAGCAGCTTAGCTCAGGGCACGAACACCGGGGAGCTGTTTTTT
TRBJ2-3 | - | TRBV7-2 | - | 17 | CASSVAPQGSGTDTQYF | TGTGCCAGCAGCGTAGCTCCTCAGGGGTCAGGCACAGATACGCAGTATTTT
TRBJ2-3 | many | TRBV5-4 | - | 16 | CASSLVSTGSTDTQYF | TGTGCCAGCAGCTTGGTTAGTACAGGCAGCACAGATACGCAGTATTTT
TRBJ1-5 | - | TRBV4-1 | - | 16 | CASSQAQNRDNQPQHF | TGCGCCAGCAGCCAAGCTCAGAACAGGGACAATCAGCCCCAGCATTTT
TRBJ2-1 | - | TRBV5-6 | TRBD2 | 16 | CASNRRSGTLYNEQFF | TGTGCCAGCAACCGGCGGAGCGGGACCCTCTACAATGAGCAGTTCTTC
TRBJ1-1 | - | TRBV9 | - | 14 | CASSTRQASTEAFF | TGTGCCAGCAGCACCCGACAGGCGTCCACTGAAGCTTTCTTT
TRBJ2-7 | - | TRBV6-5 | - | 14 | CASRGQTFPYEQYF | TGTGCCAGCAGGGGGCAGACCTTTCCCTACGAGCAGTACTTC